Presented here are 3 T cell receptor beta chains from one specimen sequenced in a study of shared clonotypes between healthy human individuals. The repertoire was sequenced with immunoSEQ multiplex PCR; TCRdb's copy has only in-frame clones and lacks some. This sample has about 1.1 million clones, with around 77% found just once. Input material: memory CD4+ T cells from PBMCs. The subset is: CD45RA-negative fraction. The receptors were sampled from a young man in good health. Some clones in this sample may be carry-over from other donors' samples.

The J gene is TRBJ2-3, the V gene TRBV5-1, with D maybe TRBD1 (6 bases). The CDR3 has 16 residues. Germline V gives CDR1 SGHRS, CDR2 YFSETQ. The germline V and J ends were trimmed by 7 bases and 4 bases, with 22 bases remaining between them. The CDR3 sequence is CASSTGTLKGADTQYF. The CDR3, as DNA: TGCGCCAGCTCCACCGGGACACTAAAGGGAGCAGATACGCAGTATTTT. The variable domain in full, with the rest retrieved from reference TRBV5-1 and TRBJ2-3, is KAGVTQTPRYLIKTRGQQVTLSCSPISGHRSVSWYQQTPGQGLQFLFEYFSETQRNKGNFPGRFSGRQFSNSRSEMNVSTLELGDSALYLCASSTGTLKGADTQYFGPGTRLTVL.

The sample holds one count of this clone. V is TRBV6-5 and J is TRBJ2-3; perhaps D is TRBD1 or TRBD2 (5 bases each). Germline CDR1 and CDR2: MNHEY and SVGAGI. Between the trimmed V and J ends, which lost 0 bases and 1 base, there was a span of 8 bases. CDR3 length: 15 amino acids. The CDR3 here is CASSYSRGGTDTQYF. The CDR3 nucleotides are TGTGCCAGCAGTTACTCGAGAGGGGGCACAGATACGCAGTATTTT.

V and J are TRBV7-9 and TRBJ2-2, with 7 bases matching TRBD2. With 2 bases clipped from V and 5 bases from J, the junction kept 2 bases outside the gene matches. The germline V gene encodes CDR1 SEHNR and CDR2 FQNEAQ (reference sequence). The CDR3 is 14 amino acids. The CDR3 loop is CASSLSGGTGELFF. The CDR3 nucleotides are TGTGCCAGCAGCTTATCGGGGGGTACCGGGGAGCTGTTTTTT. Combining the CDR3 with reference TRBV7-9 and TRBJ2-2 gives the whole variable domain DTGVSQNPRHKITKRGQNVTFRCDPISEHNRLYWYRQTLGQGPEFLTYFQNEAQLEKSRLLSDRFSAERPKGSFSTLEIQRTEQGDSAMYLCASSLSGGTGELFFGEGSRLTVL.